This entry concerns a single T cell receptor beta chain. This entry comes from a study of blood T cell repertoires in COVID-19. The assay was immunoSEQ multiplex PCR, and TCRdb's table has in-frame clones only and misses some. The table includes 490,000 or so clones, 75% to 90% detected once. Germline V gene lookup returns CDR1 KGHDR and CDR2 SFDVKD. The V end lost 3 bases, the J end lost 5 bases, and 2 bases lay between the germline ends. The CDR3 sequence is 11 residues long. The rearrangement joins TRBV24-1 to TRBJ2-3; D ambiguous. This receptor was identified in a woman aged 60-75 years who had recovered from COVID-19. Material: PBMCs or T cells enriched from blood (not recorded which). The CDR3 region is CATSDRDTQYF. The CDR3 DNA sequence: TGTGCCACCAGTGATCGAGATACGCAGTATTTT.